The text below deals with one TCR beta chain. As handled by the study authors: By means of reference gene primer amplification, nucleated cell counts were estimated. TCRdb's table, derived via immunoSEQ multiplex PCR, lists solely in-frame clones and lacks some. V, J and clone size derive from that table, while D and trimming were established from the DNA sequence. The data contain fewer than 200,000 clones, around 90% of them singletons. This sample was taken from a study of blood T cell repertoires in COVID-19. About the research overall: COVID-19 samples collected from the United States, Italy and Spain covered acute and convalescent phases. From T cells, B-cell-depleted T cells, or PBMCs came the material, which was cDNA or gDNA.

This clonotype originated in a man aged 45 to 65 with acute or convalescent COVID-19. The sample comprised peripheral blood.

The chain's CDR3 is CASSPRLPPYEQFF. The DNA for the CDR3 is TGTGCCAGCAGCCCTCGACTTCCCCCTTATGAGCAGTTCTTC. J is TRBJ2-1 and V is TRBV3-1 (or the pseudogene TRBV3-2); D gene ambiguous. The germline gives CDR1 LGHDT, CDR2 YNNKEL (reference sequence). The V gene lost 4 bases and the J gene lost 8 bases, with 15 bases spanning the gap. This CDR3 contains 14 residues.